This T cell receptor (beta chain) was recovered during a study of T cells in localized non-small cell lung cancer. This clone was counted a few times. Its antigen is still unknown. Per germline, CDR1 MNHNY and CDR2 SVGAGI (reference sequence). V was clipped by 8 bases and J by 3 bases; unmatched bases: 16. The CDR3 runs to 16 residues. Sequencing was performed with immunoSEQ multiplex PCR; in TCRdb, only in-frame clones are kept and a portion is missing. The repertoire holds about 41,000 clones, 85% to 90% seen once, with about 2.6% in the top ten. Regarding the study as a whole: Appearances in adjacent lung were noted for a median approximately 50 of the top 100 tumor clones. Elevated blood T cell density was associated with longer overall survival. Uninvolved neighboring lung showed the greatest T cell clonality, exceeding tumor. Heterogeneity cannot be ruled out, as sequencing used one tumor region only.

This clonotype was obtained from a female donor of 60 years or more with stage I squamous cell lung carcinoma. This chain uses TRBV6-6 with TRBJ2-7; TRBD2 aligns across 7 bases. The input for sequencing was peripheral blood, taken before any cancer treatment. CDR3: CASVRAVGREIYEQYF. CDR3 in DNA: TGTGCCAGCGTACGAGCTGTGGGGCGGGAGATCTACGAGCAGTACTTC.